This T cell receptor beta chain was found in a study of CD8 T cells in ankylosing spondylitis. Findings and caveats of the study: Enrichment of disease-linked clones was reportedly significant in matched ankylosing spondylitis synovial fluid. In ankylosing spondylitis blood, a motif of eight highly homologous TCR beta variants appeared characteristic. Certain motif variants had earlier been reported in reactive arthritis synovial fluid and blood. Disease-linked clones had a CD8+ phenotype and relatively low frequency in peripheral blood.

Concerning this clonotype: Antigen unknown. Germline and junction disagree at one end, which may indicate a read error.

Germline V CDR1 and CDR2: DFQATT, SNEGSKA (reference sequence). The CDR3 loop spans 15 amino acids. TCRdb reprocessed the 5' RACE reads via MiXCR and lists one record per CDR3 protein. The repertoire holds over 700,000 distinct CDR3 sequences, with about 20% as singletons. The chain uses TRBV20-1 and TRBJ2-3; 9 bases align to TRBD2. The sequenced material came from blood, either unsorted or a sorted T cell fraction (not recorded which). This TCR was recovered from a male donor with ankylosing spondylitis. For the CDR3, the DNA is TGCAGTGCGAGAGGGCTAGCGGGGAGGGGGGATACGCAGTATTTT. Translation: CSARGLAGRGDTQYF.